The 10 T cell receptor beta chains presented below share a single source sample, sequenced in a study of blood T cells in healthy people across ages. For the second PCR, which ran for roughly 7 to 11 cycles, a sample-barcoded 5' primer and a J-beta primer mix were used. MiXCR, run by TCRdb on the 5' RACE reads, gives a single entry per CDR3 protein. The profile shows 1,800,000 or so distinct CDR3 sequences, about two fifths of them singletons. Sequencing was done on a sample of blood. These receptors all come from a human donor in good health.

This clonotype has only a few counts. The rearrangement joins TRBV5-1 to TRBJ1-2; TRBD1 agrees at 7 bases. Germline CDR1 is SGHRS and CDR2 is YFSETQ. V was clipped by 1 base and J by 6 bases; unmatched bases: 6. The CDR3 has 14 amino acids. This chain's CDR3 is CASSLLGQGDGYTF. The CDR3 DNA sequence: TGCGCCAGCAGCTTGTTGGGGCAGGGGGATGGCTACACCTTC.

This rearrangement joins TRBV7-2 to TRBJ2-5; 13 bases map to TRBD2. The CDR3 consists of 17 residues. The germline gives CDR1 SGHTA, CDR2 FQGNSA. V was clipped by 1 base and J by 5 bases; unmatched bases: 7. The DNA of the CDR3 is TGTGCCAGCAGCTTAGGGCGACTAGCGGGGGGCGGGGAGACCCAGTACTTC. Protein sequence: CASSLGRLAGGGETQYF.

A remark on this clonotype: An end of the junction differs from the germline gene, which may be a read error. The chain carries TRBV20-1 and TRBJ2-1; D possibly matches TRBD1 or TRBD2 (6 bases each). CDR1 and CDR2 (germline): DFQATT, SNEGSKA (reference sequence). The CDR3 length is 17 residues. The CDR3 sequence: CSASGLGGLSSCNEQFF. CDR3 bases: TGCAGTGCTAGTGGTTTGGGGGGCCTTAGCTCCTGCAATGAGCAGTTCTTC.

This clonotype was seen a few times. This chain links TRBV7-3 with TRBJ2-1; possibly TRBD2 for D (6 bases). This CDR3 has 14 residues. Germline V gene lookup returns CDR1 SGHTA and CDR2 FQGTGA. The germline V and J ends were trimmed by 5 bases and 5 bases, with 13 bases remaining between them. Here the CDR3 DNA reads TGTGCCAGCAGCCAGGGACTGATGAACAATGAGCAGTTCTTC. This encodes CASSQGLMNNEQFF.

On this clonotype itself: One junction end disagrees with the germline gene, perhaps due to a read error. The chain recombines TRBV28 with TRBJ2-1; TRBD2 matches at 11 bases. Germline CDR1 MDHEN, CDR2 SYDVKM. The CDR3 covers 15 residues. The CDR3 here is CATSEGTSGSDEQFF. Here the CDR3 DNA reads TGTGCCACCAGTGAAGGAACTAGCGGGAGCGATGAGCAGTTCTTC.

This clonotype appeared a few times. V usage is TRBV21-1 and J usage is TRBJ1-5; the table gives TRBD1 as D, unverified against the DNA. TRBV21-1 is flagged as a pseudogene. The CDR3 contains 17 residues. Here the CDR3 reads CASSPRTGTLDGQPQHF. The CDR3 DNA sequence: TGTGCCAGCAGCCCACGGACGGGGACCCTTGATGGCCAGCCCCAGCATTTT.

This rearrangement joins TRBV2 to TRBJ2-3, with TRBD1 identical over 8 bases. Per germline, CDR1 SNHLY and CDR2 FYNNEI. This CDR3 spans 14 amino acids. The V segment lost 2 bases and the J segment 4 bases; nucleotides outside the gene matches: 2. The CDR3 spells CASSEQGAADTQYF. The CDR3 nucleotides are TGTGCCAGCAGTGAACAGGGGGCAGCAGATACGCAGTATTTT.

This clonotype was picked up one time. This rearrangement joins TRBV7-9 to TRBJ1-2; D remains ambiguous. Germline V CDR1 and CDR2: SEHNR, FQNEAQ (reference sequence). The CDR3 spans 15 residues. V dropped 4 bases and J dropped 4 bases, with 16 bases sitting between them. Here the CDR3 reads CASSSGGLSPYGYTF. For the CDR3, the DNA is TGTGCCAGCAGCTCCGGAGGATTATCTCCCTATGGCTACACCTTC. Using reference TRBV7-9 and TRBJ1-2 for the parts outside the CDR3, the full variable domain is DTGVSQNPRHKITKRGQNVTFRCDPISEHNRLYWYRQTLGQGPEFLTYFQNEAQLEKSRLLSDRFSAERPKGSFSTLEIQRTEQGDSAMYLCASSSGGLSPYGYTFGSGTRLTVV.

J is TRBJ2-3 and V is TRBV10-3, with 10 bases aligning to TRBD1. The CDR3 runs to 13 residues. Per the germline V gene, CDR1 is ENHRY and CDR2 is SYGVKD. Trimming removed 6 bases from V and 9 bases from J; junction bases left unmatched: 6. The DNA for the CDR3 is TGTGCCATCAGAGGGACAGGGGACAAGACGCAGTATTTT. Amino acids: CAIRGTGDKTQYF.

This clonotype was recorded once. A read error is possible here, since a much larger clone lies one base away. The V gene is TRBV3-1, the J gene TRBJ2-1, with D maybe TRBD2 (6 bases). CDR1 and CDR2 (germline): LGHDT, YNNKEL (reference sequence). This CDR3 spans 14 amino acids. The V end was cut by 2 bases, the J end by 7 bases, with 12 bases between. CDR3 nucleotide sequence: TGTGCCAGCAGCCAACGGGAGATGTTTAATGAGCAGTTCTTC. Translation gives CASSQREMFNEQFF.